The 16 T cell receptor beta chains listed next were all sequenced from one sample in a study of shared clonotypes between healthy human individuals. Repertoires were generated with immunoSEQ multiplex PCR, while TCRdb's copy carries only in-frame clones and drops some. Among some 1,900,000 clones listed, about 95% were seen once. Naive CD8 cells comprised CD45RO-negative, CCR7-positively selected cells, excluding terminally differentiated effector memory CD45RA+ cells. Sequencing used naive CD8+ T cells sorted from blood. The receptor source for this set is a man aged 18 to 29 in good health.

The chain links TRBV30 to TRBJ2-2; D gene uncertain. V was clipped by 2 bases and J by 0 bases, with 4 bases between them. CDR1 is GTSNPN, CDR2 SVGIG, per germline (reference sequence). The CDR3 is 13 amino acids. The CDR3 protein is CAWSITNTGELFF. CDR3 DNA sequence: TGTGCCTGGAGTATAACGAACACCGGGGAGCTGTTTTTT.

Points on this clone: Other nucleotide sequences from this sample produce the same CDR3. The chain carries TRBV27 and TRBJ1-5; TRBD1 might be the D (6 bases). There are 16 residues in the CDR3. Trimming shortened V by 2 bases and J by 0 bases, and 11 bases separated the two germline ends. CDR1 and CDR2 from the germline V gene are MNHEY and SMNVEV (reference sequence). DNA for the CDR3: TGTGCCAGCAGTTTAGGGGGCGGGTATAGCAATCAGCCCCAGCATTTT. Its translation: CASSLGGGYSNQPQHF.

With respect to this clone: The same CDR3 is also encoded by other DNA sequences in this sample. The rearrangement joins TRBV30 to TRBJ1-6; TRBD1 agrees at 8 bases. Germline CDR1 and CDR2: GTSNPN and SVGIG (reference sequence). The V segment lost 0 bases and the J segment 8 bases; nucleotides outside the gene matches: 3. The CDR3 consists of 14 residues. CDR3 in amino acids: CAWSVGQGDSPLHF. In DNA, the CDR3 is TGTGCCTGGAGTGTAGGACAGGGCGATTCACCCCTCCACTTT.

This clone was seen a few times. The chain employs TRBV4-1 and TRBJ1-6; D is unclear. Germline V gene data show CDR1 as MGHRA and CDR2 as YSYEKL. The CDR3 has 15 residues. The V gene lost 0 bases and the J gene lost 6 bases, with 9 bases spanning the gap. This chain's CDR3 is CASSQDDTTNSPLHF. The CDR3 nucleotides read TGCGCCAGCAGCCAAGATGACACGACTAATTCACCCCTCCACTTT.

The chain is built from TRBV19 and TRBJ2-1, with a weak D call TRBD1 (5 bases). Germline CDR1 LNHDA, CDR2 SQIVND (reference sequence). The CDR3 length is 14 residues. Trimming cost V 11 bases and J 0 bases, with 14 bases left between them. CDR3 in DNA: TGTGCCGCCTCTAGGGGTAGCTCCTACAATGAGCAGTTCTTC. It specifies CAASRGSSYNEQFF.

CDR3 sequence reads: CASSQPAASVSYEQYF. In DNA, the CDR3 is TGTGCCAGCAGTCAACCAGCGGCTTCTGTCTCCTACGAGCAGTACTTC. The rearrangement joins TRBV28 to TRBJ2-7, with D possibly being TRBD2 (5 bases). Deletions cut 5 bases from V and 0 bases from J, with 17 bases between. CDR1 is MDHEN, CDR2 SYDVKM, per germline. The CDR3 runs 16 residues.

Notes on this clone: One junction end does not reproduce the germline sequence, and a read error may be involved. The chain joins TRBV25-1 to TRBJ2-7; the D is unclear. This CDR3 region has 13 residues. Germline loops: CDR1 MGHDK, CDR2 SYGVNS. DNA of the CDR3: TGTGCCAGCAGTGAAGGACCTACCTACAAGCAGTACTTC. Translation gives CASSEGPTYKQYF.

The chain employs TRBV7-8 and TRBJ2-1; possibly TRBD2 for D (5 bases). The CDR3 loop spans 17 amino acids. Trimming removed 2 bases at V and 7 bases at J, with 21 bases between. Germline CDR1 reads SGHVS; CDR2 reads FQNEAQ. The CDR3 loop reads CASSLQVGTPRENEQFF. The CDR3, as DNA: TGTGCCAGCAGCTTACAGGTGGGAACGCCGAGGGAAAATGAGCAGTTCTTC.

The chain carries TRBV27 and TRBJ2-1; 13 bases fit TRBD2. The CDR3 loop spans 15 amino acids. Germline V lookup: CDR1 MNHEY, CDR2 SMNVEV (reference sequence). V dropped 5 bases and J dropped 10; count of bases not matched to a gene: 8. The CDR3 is CASSPSGLAGWEQFF. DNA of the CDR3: TGTGCCAGCAGTCCCTCGGGACTAGCGGGGTGGGAGCAGTTCTTC.

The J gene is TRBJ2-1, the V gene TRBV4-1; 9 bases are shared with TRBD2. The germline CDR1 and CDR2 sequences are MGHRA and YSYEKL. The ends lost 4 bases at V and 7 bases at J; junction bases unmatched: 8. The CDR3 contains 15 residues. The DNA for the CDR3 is TGCGCCAGCAGCCTGGCTAGCGGGATGGCGAATGAGCAGTTCTTC. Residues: CASSLASGMANEQFF.

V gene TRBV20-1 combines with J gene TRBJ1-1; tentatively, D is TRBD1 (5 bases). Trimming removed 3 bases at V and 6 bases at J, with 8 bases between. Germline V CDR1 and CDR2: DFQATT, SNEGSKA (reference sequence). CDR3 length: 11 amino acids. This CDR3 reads CSARRGSEAFF. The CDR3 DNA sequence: TGCAGTGCTAGGAGGGGTTCTGAAGCTTTCTTT.

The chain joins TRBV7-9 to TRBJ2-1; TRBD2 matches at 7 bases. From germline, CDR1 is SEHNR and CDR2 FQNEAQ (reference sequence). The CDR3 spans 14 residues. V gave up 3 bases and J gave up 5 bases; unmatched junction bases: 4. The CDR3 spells CASSLRDYNNEQFF. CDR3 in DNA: TGTGCCAGCAGCTTGCGGGACTACAACAATGAGCAGTTCTTC.

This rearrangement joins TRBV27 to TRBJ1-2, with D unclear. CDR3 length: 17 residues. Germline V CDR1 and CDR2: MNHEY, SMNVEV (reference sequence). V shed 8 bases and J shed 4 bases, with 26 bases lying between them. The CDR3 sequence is CASATSFLSLNAYGYTF. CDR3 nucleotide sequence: TGTGCCAGCGCAACATCTTTTCTCTCTCTTAACGCCTATGGCTACACCTTC.

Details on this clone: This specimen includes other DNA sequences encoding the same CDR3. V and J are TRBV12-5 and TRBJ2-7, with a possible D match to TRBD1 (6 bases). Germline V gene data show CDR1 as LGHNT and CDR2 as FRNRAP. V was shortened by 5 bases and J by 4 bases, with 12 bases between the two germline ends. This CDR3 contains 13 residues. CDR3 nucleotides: TGTGCTAGTGGTCCCGGAACAGGGTACGAGCAGTACTTC. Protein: CASGPGTGYEQYF.

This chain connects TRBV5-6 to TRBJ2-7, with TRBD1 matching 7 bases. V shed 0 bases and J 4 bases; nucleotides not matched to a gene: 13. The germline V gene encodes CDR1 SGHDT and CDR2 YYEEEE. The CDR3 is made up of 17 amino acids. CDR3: CASSLEWPGQGEYEQYF. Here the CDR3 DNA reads TGTGCCAGCAGCTTGGAATGGCCGGGCCAGGGGGAATACGAGCAGTACTTC.

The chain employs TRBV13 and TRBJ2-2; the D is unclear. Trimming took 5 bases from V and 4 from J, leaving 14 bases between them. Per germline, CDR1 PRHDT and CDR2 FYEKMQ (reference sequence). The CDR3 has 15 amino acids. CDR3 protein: CASSLTYGTTGELFF. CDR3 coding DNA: TGTGCCAGCAGCCTGACGTACGGAACCACCGGGGAGCTGTTTTTT. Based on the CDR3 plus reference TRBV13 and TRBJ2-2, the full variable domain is AAGVIQSPRHLIKEKRETATLKCYPIPRHDTVYWYQQGPGQDPQFLISFYEKMQSDKGSIPDRFSAQQFSDYHSELNMSSLELGDSALYFCASSLTYGTTGELFFGEGSRLTVL.